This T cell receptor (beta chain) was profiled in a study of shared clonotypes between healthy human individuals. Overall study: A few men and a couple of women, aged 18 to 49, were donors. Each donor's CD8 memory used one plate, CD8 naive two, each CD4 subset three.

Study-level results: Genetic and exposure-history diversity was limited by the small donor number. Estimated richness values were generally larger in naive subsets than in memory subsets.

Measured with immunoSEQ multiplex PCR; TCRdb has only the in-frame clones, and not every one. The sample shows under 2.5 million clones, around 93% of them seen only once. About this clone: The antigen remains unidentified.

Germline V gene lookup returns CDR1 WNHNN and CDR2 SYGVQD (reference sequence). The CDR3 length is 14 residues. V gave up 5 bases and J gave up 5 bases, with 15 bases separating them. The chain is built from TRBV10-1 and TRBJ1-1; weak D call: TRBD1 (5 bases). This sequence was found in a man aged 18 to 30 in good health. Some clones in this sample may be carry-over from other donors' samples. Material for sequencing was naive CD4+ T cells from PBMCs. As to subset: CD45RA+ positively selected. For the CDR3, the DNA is TGCGCCAGCAGTAGCAAATCATGGGGGACTGAAGCTTTCTTT. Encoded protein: CASSSKSWGTEAFF.